This TCR beta chain came from a study of cytomegalovirus exposure and HLA in healthy donors (dated by TCRdb to 2015 to 2018). In terms of the full investigation: An earlier analysis of roughly 610 of the donors reported about 260 Gb of sequence data and around 110 million unique TCR beta sequences obtained from around 170 million T cells. In an earlier analysis of 587 of the donors, high-throughput TCR beta sequencing was used to judge whether each TCR beta V gene segment behaved as functional or pseudogenic. All discovery cohort repertoires had been generated on a single sequencing platform. Using immunosequencing, the study profiled T cell repertoires from about 620 subjects and related those repertoires to cytomegalovirus serostatus. To predict cytomegalovirus infection status, the study brought together high-throughput TCR immunosequencing, statistical association of individual TCRs with disease status, and machine learning. HLA typing included class I and class II loci at four-digit resolution. In addition to the first cohort of hundreds of subjects, a separate validation cohort of 130 or so different subjects was used. Roughly 5 DR-DQ haplotypes were handled as single units for association and clustering, since linkage in the cohort was strong. Rather than drawing on any new phenotypic data, the later analysis identified candidate immune exposures from TCR beta sequences and the way those sequences occurred across donors. An early release that covered some 640 HLA-typed donors contained approximately 300 gigabases of sequencing data and tens of millions of unique TCR sequences. Donor age, sex, ethnicity and CMV serostatus were compiled together with the repertoire data. To study patterns of TCR occurrence, a later analysis re-analyzed previously published TCR beta repertoires from 666 donors and added high-resolution HLA genotyping. Across 398 genotyped donors of the cohort, an average of roughly 200,000 unique TCR beta nucleotide sequences per donor were sequenced, and roughly a sixth of those sequences were non-productive. Of the 300 to 500 genotyped donors, approximately 80% were placed in the genetic ancestry cluster associated with self-reported Caucasian donors. Genome-wide SNP genotypes for about three fifths of the roughly 670 donors were used in a later genetic analysis, which treated that subset as a discovery cohort. Typing coverage varied by locus: roughly 629-640 donors for A, B, C, DRB1 and DQB1; roughly 560 for DQA1; about 570 for DPA1; 400 to 480 for DPB1. The aim of the study was to test whether cataloging public T cell receptors could identify signatures of past pathogen exposure.

The full study reports these points: At a false discovery rate of 0.05, a later analysis linked about 16,000 TCR beta sequences to specific HLA alleles. Because some donors lacked HLA typing at each locus, the association tests relied only on the typed subset. Sequencing depth was assumed to be roughly uniform across donors in the presence/absence analyses, though that assumption may not hold. An earlier analysis of approximately 500 of the donors showed that most TCR beta V segments appeared in productive rearrangements either about 90% or about 30% of the time, which broadly matched IMGT annotations. A cluster of highly shared sequence variants was judged likely to be a technical artifact of the sequencing pipeline. Compared with the approximately 720-donor mean, donors in an Asian-associated ancestry cluster had fewer N-insertions in productive TCRs, according to a later genetic analysis. Because counts were too low, seventeen rarely observed V segments, including chromosome 9 orphons, were excluded from the earlier analysis of around 640 of the donors. A further reported finding was that TCR beta sequences accurately predicted the HLA-A and HLA-B alleles for most subjects in the first cohort. According to the authors, the approach could potentially be generalized to other disease states and immunological phenotypes. In vitro tests confirmed that three of the cytomegalovirus-associated TCR beta chains recognize cytomegalovirus antigens. A later analysis found that TCR association rates varied across HLA loci, with DRB1 alleles showing the most associated TCRs and HLA-C alleles the fewest. Because the 87-base-pair reads could not distinguish some IMGT-functional V segments, including TRBV6-2 and TRBV6-3, those segments were excluded. Most CMV-associated TCR beta chains appeared to be HLA-restricted in a later analysis, and the HLA associations seemed to be driven largely by CMV exposure. The classifier was reported to diagnose cytomegalovirus status with high specificity and sensitivity in both the original cohort and the validation cohort. Most TCR sequences were observed very rarely across donors, whereas some public TCRs were present in many individuals. Correlated functional status among segregating V segments might be attributable to linkage disequilibrium, but an unknown experimental factor could not be ruled out. According to a later analysis, parvovirus B19, influenza, CMV and Epstein-Barr virus appeared linked to several top co-occurrence clusters. In a later genetic analysis, a missense DCLRE1C variant was associated with V-gene and J-gene trimming of TCR beta chains, and the association was replicated in an independent cohort. The study gave a list of 150 to 200 TCR beta chains associated with cytomegalovirus. When HLA alleles, especially DR and DQ, strongly co-occurred, attributing TCR associations to individual alleles was difficult. CMV serostatus was the only immune exposure information available for the cohort. In a later analysis, HLA-associated TCR beta chains were found to be more clonally expanded and to have lower generation probabilities than equally common non-associated chains. This cohort had only TCR beta chains sequenced, and the lack of alpha or paired-chain data limited which features could be detected.

Sequences MNHEY (CDR1) and SVGAGI (CDR2) are obtained from the germline V gene. Taken from cysteine to phenylalanine, the CDR3 has 14 residues. Only the CDR3 region is kept as DNA, spanning 42 bases read in frame from base 1. In total, 630 or so healthy bone marrow donors made up the cohort. All cohort members were sampled while nominally healthy, although unrecorded immune exposures were likely present. The donor was CMV seronegative and belonged to the group of around 400 seronegative cohort members. Each donor provided a peripheral blood sample, and peripheral blood mononuclear cells were used for TCR beta sequencing. Genomic DNA extraction from the blood cell samples was performed with the Qiagen DNeasy Blood Extraction Kit. The library was built by means of the immunoSEQ multiplex PCR assay. For the multiplex PCR, a mixture combining 60 forward primers for TCR Vbeta segments and 13 reverse primers for TCR Jbeta segments was used. A multiplex PCR assay on genomic DNA amplified the CDR3 region of rearranged TCR beta genes. The amplified TCR beta libraries were sequenced on the Illumina HiSeq System as 87-base-pair reads. From the authors' description of their analysis: Across the roughly 640 repertoires, a later analysis counted around 80 million unique TCR beta chains, roughly 11 million of which were shared by at least two donors. Raw reads were error-corrected and collapsed into unique sequences with a nearest-neighbor algorithm that merged closely related sequences to remove PCR and sequencing errors. CDR3 sequences were aligned to IMGT reference sequences to assign V, D and J gene segments. Each retained sequence needed at least a six-nucleotide match to both a V gene segment and a J gene segment. Rearrangements were called productive when the CDR3 lacked stop codons and stayed in frame with V and J; all others were non-productive. Following IMGT convention, CDR3 was defined as the stretch from the second conserved V-encoded cysteine to the conserved J-encoded phenylalanine. In an earlier analysis of 587 of the donors, sequences lacking an unambiguous match to a single V gene segment were excluded. In an earlier analysis of about 590 of the donors, a V segment was called functional when productive rearrangements were above 56.7%, and segregating when the standard deviation between donors exceeded 5%. A statistical classification framework was developed to diagnose cytomegalovirus status using the catalog of TCR beta chain sequences. V and J gene assignment, in a later analysis, came from comparing TCR nucleotide sequences with IMGT/GENE-DB human TR gene sequences. The TCRdist pipeline was used in a later analysis to assign CDR3 sequences and most-parsimonious VDJ recombination scenarios. A later analysis defined each TCR beta chain by its CDR3 amino acid sequence plus V-gene family, and excluded reads lacking a unique V-gene family. As a way to deal with suspected cross-contamination and a sequencing artifact, a later analysis dropped 640 or so nucleotide sequences that were highly shared and had low generation probability. In a later analysis, a clonal expansion index for each public chain was calculated from normalized within-repertoire ranks of inferred template counts. Generation probabilities in a later analysis came from a VDJ recombination model fitted to out-of-frame rearrangements, and those results were checked against IGoR. Hypergeometric tests were used in a later analysis to score TCR-TCR, TCR-HLA and TCR-CMV co-occurrence, with a repertoire-size bias correction applied to the TCR pairs. False discovery rates were estimated in a later analysis by permuting HLA or CMV assignments 20 times. In a later analysis, co-occurring TCRs were grouped with DBSCAN, and TCRdist sequence similarity was added when clustering was performed within HLA-allele-positive subsets. For co-occurrence clustering, repertoires with fewer than 30,000 or more than 120,000 public chains were excluded, along with roughly 5 repertoires with anomalous nucleotide sharing. TCRdb stores this immuneACCESS table with in-frame sequences only. Part of the clones is absent; in the studies checked, under half of the shortfall reflects unresolved V genes, and no reason is known for the rest. For V, J and clone size, that table is used; D and trimming come from the DNA. The sample table shows around 65,000 clones, and roughly 75% are seen once. Jointly, the top ten make up about 4.5% of the sample.

The table lists this clone with a few counts. Its specific antigen is unknown. One end of the junction does not line up with germline, which may come from a read error. The specimen sequenced was PBMCs. The source of this sequence is a woman between 25 and 40 years old in good health and CMV-seronegative. Recombination joined TRBV6-5 with TRBJ1-1; 9 bases in the junction line up with TRBD1. The CDR3 corresponds to CASSYSGQGSEALF. The bases are TGTGCCAGCAGTTACTCGGGACAGGGCTCTGAAGCTCTCTTT.